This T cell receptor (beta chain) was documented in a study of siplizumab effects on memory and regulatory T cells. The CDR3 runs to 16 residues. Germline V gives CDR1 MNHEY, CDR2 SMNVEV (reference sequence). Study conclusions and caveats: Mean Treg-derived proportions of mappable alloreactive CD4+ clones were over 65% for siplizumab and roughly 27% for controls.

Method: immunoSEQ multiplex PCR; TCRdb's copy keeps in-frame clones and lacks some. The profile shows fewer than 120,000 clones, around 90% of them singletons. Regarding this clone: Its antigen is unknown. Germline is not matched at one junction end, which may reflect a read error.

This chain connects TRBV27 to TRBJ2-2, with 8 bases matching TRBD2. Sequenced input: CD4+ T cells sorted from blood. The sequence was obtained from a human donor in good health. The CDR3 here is CASTLNGGAGTGELFF. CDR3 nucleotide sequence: TGTGCCAGCACTTTAAACGGGGGGGCGGGCACCGGGGAGCTGTTTTTT.